Shown below are 30 T cell receptor beta chains from a single sample sequenced in a study of PD-1 blockade in classical Hodgkin lymphoma. Sequencing used immunoSEQ multiplex PCR; TCRdb keeps in-frame clones, though not all of them. This table holds 75,000 to 95,000 clones, 75% to 85% found once. Time point in this sample: cycle 4 day 1 (C4D1), after more than five weeks of nivolumab. Every patient was affected by relapse after autologous stem cell transplantation, while exposure to brentuximab vedotin was not uniform. The source material was peripheral blood mononuclear cells (PBMCs), sampled before the fourth cycle of nivolumab. The receptors derive from a human donor with classical Hodgkin lymphoma.

The chain recombines TRBV15 with TRBJ2-1, with TRBD1 matching over 7 bases. The J segment lost 7 bases and the V segment lost 9 bases, leaving 12 bases of the junction unmatched. The CDR3 sequence is 14 residues long. Germline V CDR1 and CDR2: LNHNV, YYDKDF (reference sequence). DNA for the CDR3: TGTGCCACGAACCCTGGGGACAGCCTTAATGAGCAGTTCTTC. Amino acid sequence: CATNPGDSLNEQFF.

The genes are TRBV7-9 and TRBJ1-2; 8 nucleotides match TRBD1. CDR3 length equals 12 residues. V shed 11 bases, J shed 2 bases, and the junction held 4 bases outside the gene matches. Germline V gene sequence: CDR1 SEHNR, CDR2 FQNEAQ (reference sequence). CDR3 sequence: CAEDRANYGYTF. The CDR3 nucleotides are TGTGCCGAGGACAGGGCAAACTATGGCTACACCTTC.

This clone showed up just once. The genes are TRBV5-1 and TRBJ1-2; D may be TRBD1 (5 bases). The germline CDR1 and CDR2 sequences are SGHRS and YFSETQ. This CDR3 has 14 amino acids. V lost 0 bases and J lost 6, with 12 bases in between. Here the CDR3 DNA reads TGCGCCAGCAGCTTGGTTCCGGGGCAGGATGGCTACACCTTC. It specifies CASSLVPGQDGYTF. The whole variable domain, remainder taken from reference TRBV5-1 and TRBJ1-2, is KAGVTQTPRYLIKTRGQQVTLSCSPISGHRSVSWYQQTPGQGLQFLFEYFSETQRNKGNFPGRFSGRQFSNSRSEMNVSTLELGDSALYLCASSLVPGQDGYTFGSGTRLTVV.

DNA of the CDR3: TGCAGCGTTGATCAAGGGGCTGGGGCCAACGTCCTGACTTTC. This encodes CSVDQGAGANVLTF. The gene calls are TRBV29-1 and TRBJ2-6; D is possibly TRBD1 (5 bases). The CDR3 extends over 14 amino acids. V was trimmed by 3 bases and J by 2 bases, leaving 8 bases between them. Germline V gene data show CDR1 as SQVTM and CDR2 as ANQGSEA.

The rearrangement joins TRBV5-6 to TRBJ2-1; tentatively, D is TRBD2 (5 bases). V lost 3 bases and J lost 1, with 11 bases in between. Looked up from germline, CDR1 is SGHDT and CDR2 is YYEEEE. The CDR3 is 15 residues long. The CDR3 DNA follows: TGTGCCAGCAGCTACCCACGGGGTTCCTACAATGAGCAGTTCTTC. This codes for CASSYPRGSYNEQFF.

There are a few counts of this clone. The chain is built from TRBV6-5 and TRBJ2-7; tentatively, D is TRBD1 (6 bases). The CDR3 loop spans 15 amino acids. The germline V gene has CDR1 MNHEY and CDR2 SVGAGI. The V and J ends lost 2 bases and 5 bases respectively, with 16 bases between them. In nucleotides, the CDR3 is TGTGCCAGCAGTTACACTGGACAGACATACGACGAGCAGTACTTC. Translated: CASSYTGQTYDEQYF.

The CDR3 is CAISTWAGELFF. CDR3 nucleotide sequence: TGTGCCATCAGTACCTGGGCCGGGGAGCTGTTTTTT. The gene calls are TRBV10-3 and TRBJ2-2; no clear D gene. The CDR3 loop spans 12 amino acids. The germline CDR1 and CDR2 sequences are ENHRY and SYGVKD. V was cut by 5 bases and J by 6 bases, with 7 bases left in between.

This chain joins TRBV5-6 and TRBJ1-4; D is uncertain. Trimming pared 4 bases from V and 7 bases from J, leaving 14 bases between. This CDR3 has 14 residues. Germline CDR1 is SGHDT and CDR2 is YYEEEE. The CDR3 DNA reads TGTGCCAGCAGCCCCACCGGGAGAAGTGAAAAACTGTTTTTT. It is translated as CASSPTGRSEKLFF.

This chain links TRBV28 with TRBJ1-3; D may be TRBD1 (5 bases). CDR3 length equals 18 residues. Trimming shortened V by 5 bases and J by 0 bases, and 20 bases separated the two germline ends. Looked up from germline, CDR1 is MDHEN and CDR2 is SYDVKM. The CDR3: CASSEWGPTTFSGNTIYF. CDR3 nucleotides: TGTGCCAGCAGTGAATGGGGACCGACTACTTTCTCTGGAAACACCATATATTTT.

The gene calls are TRBV2 and TRBJ2-1, with 8 bases fitting TRBD2. CDR3 length: 14 amino acids. The trim removed 3 bases at V and 13 bases at J, leaving 11 bases unmatched. Per the germline V gene, CDR1 is SNHLY and CDR2 is FYNNEI. The CDR3 nucleotides are TGTGCCAGCAGTGATCAGACATGGACTAGCACTCAGTTCTTC. Translation: CASSDQTWTSTQFF.

This chain joins TRBV7-9 and TRBJ2-7, with TRBD1 matching over 8 bases. The CDR3 spans 14 residues. V dropped 5 bases and J dropped 0; count of bases not matched to a gene: 3. CDR1 SEHNR and CDR2 FQNEAQ come from the germline V gene (reference sequence). CDR3 in DNA: TGTGCCAGCAGCCTGGGACAGGTCTCCTACGAGCAGTACTTC. Protein sequence: CASSLGQVSYEQYF.

With respect to this clone: The sample carries other DNA sequences with the same CDR3. The V gene is TRBV5-1, the J gene TRBJ1-1, with unresolved D. Per the germline V gene, CDR1 is SGHRS and CDR2 is YFSETQ. The CDR3 consists of 13 residues. Trimming removed 1 base at V and 2 bases at J, with 6 bases between. The CDR3 nucleotides are TGCGCCAGCAGCTTGAGCAGAAACACTGAAGCTTTCTTT. Translated: CASSLSRNTEAFF.

V is TRBV4-2 and J is TRBJ2-1; 8 nucleotides align to TRBD1. J gave up 5 bases and V 4 bases, and 7 bases lay outside the gene matches. From germline, CDR1 is LGHNA and CDR2 YNFKEQ. This CDR3 has 15 residues. In DNA form, the CDR3 reads TGTGCCAGCAGCCTAACCCAGGACAGGGACAATGAGCAGTTCTTC. Translation gives CASSLTQDRDNEQFF.

The rearrangement uses TRBV2 and TRBJ2-7; TRBD1 aligns across 8 bases. This CDR3 region has 15 residues. Germline V gene lookup returns CDR1 SNHLY and CDR2 FYNNEI. The V gene end was trimmed by 6 bases and the J gene end by 5 bases; junction bases not matched to a gene: 12. The CDR3 DNA is TGTGCCAGCAGGGACGGACAGGGAGCTCGGGACGAGCAGTACTTC. This codes for CASRDGQGARDEQYF.

The V call is TRBV5-4, the J call TRBJ2-5; maybe TRBD1 (5 bases). The germline V and J ends were trimmed by 5 bases and 4 bases, with 15 bases remaining between them. Germline CDR1 SGHNT, CDR2 YYREEE (reference sequence). The CDR3 is 14 amino acids. In DNA, the CDR3 is TGTGCCAGCAGAGTTAGGGGTGGGTTAGAGACCCAGTACTTC. As protein: CASRVRGGLETQYF.

The chain recombines TRBV6-5 with TRBJ1-4, with TRBD1 as a possible D gene (6 bases). Trimming shortened V by 6 bases and J by 6 bases, and 14 bases separated the two germline ends. The length of the CDR3 is 14 residues. Germline values: CDR1 MNHEY, CDR2 SVGAGI. The CDR3 loop reads CASRGASGDEKLFF. The CDR3 nucleotides read TGTGCCAGCAGGGGGGCGTCGGGGGATGAAAAACTGTTTTTT.

The gene calls are TRBV9 and TRBJ1-3; 7 bases line up with TRBD1. CDR1 is SGDLS and CDR2 is YYNGEE in the germline V gene. This CDR3 has 14 residues. Unmatched junction bases numbered 3, after V lost 2 bases and J lost 4 bases. DNA for the CDR3: TGTGCCAGCAGCGTCCGAGGGGGCGGAAACACCATATATTTT. The encoded protein is CASSVRGGGNTIYF.

The chain is built from TRBV9 and TRBJ2-3; the match to TRBD2 covers 7 bases. V lost 3 bases, J lost 11 bases, and 9 bases stayed unmatched. Germline V CDR1 and CDR2: SGDLS, YYNGEE. This CDR3 has 13 amino acids. DNA for the CDR3: TGTGCCAGCAGCGCCCAGACCTGGGAGGGGCAGTATTTT. Translated, it gives CASSAQTWEGQYF.

This clone has a handful of counts. The chain joins TRBV7-9 to TRBJ2-1; tentative D call: TRBD2 (5 bases). There are 13 residues in the CDR3. V dropped 3 bases and J dropped 7 bases, with 10 bases sitting between them. Germline-derived CDR1 and CDR2 are SEHNR and FQNEAQ (reference sequence). DNA for the CDR3: TGTGCCAGCAGCTTCGGGATTCGGAATGAGCAGTTCTTC. The encoded protein is CASSFGIRNEQFF.

The V call is TRBV6-1, the J call TRBJ1-3; 8 bases match TRBD1. Germline lookup yields CDR1 MNHNS and CDR2 SASEGT. CDR3 length: 13 amino acids. V lost 6 bases and J lost 8; bases outside the gene matches: 6. The CDR3 region is CASSAGGWDTIYF. Here the CDR3 DNA reads TGTGCCAGCAGCGCAGGGGGCTGGGACACCATATATTTT.

A single count supports this clone. The chain is built from TRBV9 and TRBJ2-5; 8 bases match TRBD1. J was trimmed by 4 bases and V by 0 bases; bases with no gene match: 2. The length of the CDR3 is 14 residues. Germline V CDR1 and CDR2: SGDLS, YYNGEE. CDR3: CASSVGQGSETQYF. The CDR3 DNA sequence: TGTGCCAGCAGCGTAGGACAGGGGTCAGAGACCCAGTACTTC. Combining the CDR3 with reference TRBV9 and TRBJ2-5 gives the whole variable domain DSGVTQTPKHLITATGQRVTLRCSPRSGDLSVYWYQQSLDQGLQFLIQYYNGEERAKGNILERFSAQQFPDLHSELNLSSLELGDSALYFCASSVGQGSETQYFGPGTRLLVL.

This chain connects TRBV5-4 to TRBJ2-2, with D tentatively TRBD2 (6 bases). Trimming shortened V by 4 bases and J by 2 bases, and 15 bases separated the two germline ends. The CDR3 extends over 16 amino acids. CDR1 and CDR2 from the germline V gene are SGHNT and YYREEE (reference sequence). The CDR3 here is CASSQSLAFNTGELFF. CDR3 sequence (DNA): TGTGCCAGCAGCCAATCACTAGCTTTCAACACCGGGGAGCTGTTTTTT. The full variable domain, its missing parts supplied by reference TRBV5-4 and TRBJ2-2, is ETGVTQSPTHLIKTRGQQVTLRCSSQSGHNTVSWYQQALGQGPQFIFQYYREEENGRGNFPPRFSGLQFPNYSSELNVNALELDDSALYLCASSQSLAFNTGELFFGEGSRLTVL.

The V gene is TRBV7-3, the J gene TRBJ1-1, with TRBD1 matching 9 bases. The CDR3 is 14 residues long. Germline lookup yields CDR1 SGHTA and CDR2 FQGTGA. V was pared by 5 bases and J by 4 bases, with 5 bases of the junction left unmatched. In nucleotides, the CDR3 is TGTGCCAGCAGCCCGGGACAGGGCCGCACTGAAGCTTTCTTT. This translates into CASSPGQGRTEAFF. Looking up the rest from reference TRBV7-3 and TRBJ1-1 gives the full variable domain: GAGVSQTPSNKVTEKGKYVELRCDPISGHTALYWYRQSLGQGPEFLIYFQGTGAADDSGLPNDRFFAVRPEGSVSTLKIQRTERGDSAVYLCASSPGQGRTEAFFGQGTRLTVV.

The chain links TRBV6-4 to TRBJ1-2; maybe TRBD1 (5 bases). In germline, CDR1 is MRHNA, CDR2 SNTAGT. The V end lost 3 bases, the J end lost 8 bases, and 16 bases lay between the germline ends. This CDR3 is 14 amino acids long. CDR3 sequence: CASSEATGSGGYTF. The DNA of the CDR3 is TGTGCCAGCAGTGAAGCCACAGGCTCCGGAGGCTACACCTTC.

This clone was seen a single time. The CDR3 sequence: CASSVEGVNFSYEQYF. CDR3 sequence (DNA): TGTGCCAGCAGCGTAGAAGGAGTCAACTTCTCCTACGAGCAGTACTTC. The genes are TRBV9 and TRBJ2-7; D ambiguous. This CDR3 region has 16 residues. Trimming removed 0 bases from V and 0 bases from J, with 13 bases in between. Germline V CDR1 and CDR2: SGDLS, YYNGEE. Drawing the rest from reference TRBV9 and TRBJ2-7, the complete variable domain is DSGVTQTPKHLITATGQRVTLRCSPRSGDLSVYWYQQSLDQGLQFLIQYYNGEERAKGNILERFSAQQFPDLHSELNLSSLELGDSALYFCASSVEGVNFSYEQYFGPGTRLTVT.

This clone was seen a handful of times. The chain joins TRBV4-3 to TRBJ2-7; 7 bases match TRBD1. This CDR3 region has 15 residues. V lost 3 bases and J lost 0; bases outside the gene matches: 5. Germline CDR1 is LGHNA and CDR2 is YSLEER. CDR3 protein: CASSQLRDSSYEQYF. CDR3 nucleotide sequence: TGCGCCAGCAGCCAGCTCCGGGACAGCTCCTACGAGCAGTACTTC.

This rearrangement joins TRBV6-5 to TRBJ2-2; D is possibly TRBD2 (5 bases). The CDR3 consists of 14 residues. V was trimmed by 6 bases and J by 4 bases, leaving 12 bases between them. Germline V gene lookup returns CDR1 MNHEY and CDR2 SVGAGI. CDR3 coding DNA: TGTGCCAGCAGGCCCGGACTTGCCACCGGGGAGCTGTTTTTT. This translates into CASRPGLATGELFF.

This sequence joins TRBV5-6 and TRBJ1-5; D remains ambiguous. The V gene lost 0 bases and the J gene lost 2 bases, with 6 bases spanning the gap. The CDR3 contains 14 residues. Germline lookup yields CDR1 SGHDT and CDR2 YYEEEE. CDR3 DNA: TGTGCCAGCAGCTTGGCGACCGGCAATCAGCCCCAGCATTTT. Protein: CASSLATGNQPQHF.

The sample holds one count of this clone. Written as DNA, the CDR3 is TGTGCCATCAGCCCCGGGACTAGCGGTCCCAATGAGCAGTTCTTC. Translation gives CAISPGTSGPNEQFF. The chain uses TRBV10-3 and TRBJ2-1; 11 positions agree with TRBD2. The V segment lost 6 bases and the J segment 6 bases; nucleotides outside the gene matches: 7. The CDR3 loop spans 15 amino acids. The V gene's germline CDR1 is ENHRY and CDR2 SYGVKD.

The genes are TRBV20-1 and TRBJ1-5; no reliable D call. The CDR3 contains 11 residues. The V gene's germline CDR1 is DFQATT and CDR2 SNEGSKA (reference sequence). V was clipped by 6 bases and J by 2 bases, with 5 bases between them. The CDR3 sequence is CSAQGNQPQHF. The CDR3 nucleotides read TGCAGTGCCCAAGGCAATCAGCCCCAGCATTTT.